Reported below is one T cell receptor beta chain. This CDR3 spans 15 amino acids. The V and J ends lost 1 base and 6 bases, in that order; junction bases with no gene match: 1. Germline CDR1 SGHNT, CDR2 YENEEA. The data are from a study of blood T cell repertoires in COVID-19. Across the whole study: The samples span acute and convalescent COVID-19 from the United States, Italy and Spain. PBMCs, B-cell-depleted T cells, or T cells were the source of the cDNA or gDNA that made up the material.

The authors' processing: Amplified reference gene primers provided the basis for estimating nucleated cell counts. Measured with immunoSEQ multiplex PCR; TCRdb has only the in-frame clones, and not every one. That table is the source of V, J and clone size, and D and trimming were worked out from the DNA. This sample has a few hundred thousand clones, with approximately 82% found just once. The sequence came from a woman aged 40 to 50 who had recovered from COVID-19. Sequencing input: peripheral blood. The chain uses TRBV11-3 and TRBJ2-2; 11 bases line up with TRBD2. The CDR3 loop reads CASSLAGLAAGELFF. The CDR3, as DNA: TGTGCCAGCAGCTTAGCGGGACTAGCGGCCGGGGAGCTGTTTTTT.